The 3 T cell receptor beta chains below come from one sample, sequenced in a study of breast tumors, draining lymph nodes, adjacent tissues. Breast cancer patients provided tissue from their axillary draining lymph nodes. TCRdb re-called the multiplex PCR reads through MiXCR, storing one row per CDR3 protein. The sample lists roughly 80,000 distinct CDR3 sequences; roughly 20% were seen once. Source material: axillary lymph node tissue. Source of these receptors: a female donor with breast cancer. Some clones in this sample may be carry-over from other donors' samples.

A remark on this clonotype: It may be a read error: a sequence one base away is much more abundant. This chain joins TRBV12-3 or TRBV12-4 and TRBJ2-2; D is possibly TRBD1 or TRBD2 (5 bases each). This CDR3 has 16 residues. Trimming removed 7 bases from V and 2 bases from J, with 17 bases in between. DNA of the CDR3: TGTGCCAGCAACCTGTTGGGACGGGTAAACACCGGGGAGCTGTTTTTT. Its translation: CASNLLGRVNTGELFF.

This clonotype was seen at least ten times. V and J are TRBV4-2 and TRBJ2-5; D may be TRBD1 (5 bases). In germline, CDR1 is LGHNA, CDR2 YNFKEQ. Trimming cost V 5 bases and J 5 bases, with 18 bases left between them. The CDR3 runs 15 residues. The CDR3 sequence: CASSAAQGVRETQYF. In DNA, the CDR3 is TGTGCCAGCAGCGCGGCCCAAGGGGTACGGGAGACCCAGTACTTC.

This clonotype was counted ten times or more. The chain is built from TRBV4-2 and TRBJ2-2, with TRBD2 matching over 7 bases. J was trimmed by 6 bases and V by 6 bases; bases with no gene match: 19. Germline CDR1 is LGHNA and CDR2 is YNFKEQ. The CDR3 sequence is 18 residues long. The CDR3 loop is CASRTRGGGKGAAGELFF. The CDR3 DNA sequence: TGTGCCAGCAGGACAAGGGGCGGGGGAAAAGGAGCGGCCGGGGAGCTGTTTTTT.